This T cell receptor (beta chain) emerged from a study of control samples from healthy donors and cancer patients (dated by TCRdb to about 2020). The protocol used for the library was the immunoSEQ multiplex PCR assay. Drawn from immuneACCESS, this table holds only the in-frame rearrangements with V and J called that TCRdb kept. Clones are partly lost; checked studies trace under half to an unresolved V gene and leave the rest unexplained. Present in this sample are around 100,000 clones, roughly 90% of which were seen just once. Of the sample, approximately 19% is held by the ten largest clones. The junction shows trimming of 8 bases on V and 12 bases on J, plus 13 bases between the germline ends. CDR1 MNHNS and CDR2 SASEGT were looked up in the germline V gene. From its cysteine to its phenylalanine, the CDR3 spans 10 amino acids. Only the CDR3 portion is preserved as DNA: 30 bases, with reading frame beginning at the first base.

Points on this clone: The clone's antigen remains unknown. No much larger clone is present one base from it, and per-base qualities are unavailable.

The sample comprised PBMCs. Recombination linked TRBV6-1 to TRBJ2-5; the D region possibly corresponds to TRBD1 (5 bases align). The receptor's source is a man between 60 and 75 years old with lung cancer. The DNA is TGTGCCAGCGGGGCGGACAAGAAGTACTTC. Translation gives CASGADKKYF.